The rows below give T cell receptor beta chains drawn from one sample of a study of beta chain features in type 1 diabetes. This table comes from immunoSEQ multiplex PCR, and its TCRdb copy is limited to in-frame clones, with some not included. The table lists approximately 260,000 clones, around 21% of them singletons, with 0.025% to 0.035% in the top ten. Sequencing was carried out using naive CD4+ T cells from blood. These receptor sequences come from a woman in her forties with type 1 diabetes. Both conserved end residues are part of each CDR3. D genes are given only for firm matches. For some rows the clone size is stated as once, few or many, or as a class when expanded; others skip it.

>TRBJ2-1|TRBV9|TRBD1|few
CASSVGDRGFNEQFF
TGTGCCAGCAGCGTAGGGGACAGGGGGTTCAATGAGCAGTTCTTC
>TRBJ1-1|TRBV7-9|TRBD1|.
CASRPGTGSVRAFF
TGTGCCAGCAGGCCAGGGACAGGGTCCGTGCGAGCTTTCTTT
>TRBJ1-3|TRBV5-4|.|few
CASSLGPTGTGNTIYF
TGTGCCAGCAGCTTGGGGCCCACAGGGACTGGAAACACCATATATTTT
>TRBJ2-7|TRBV10-3|.|.
CAISGGGIYEQYF
TGTGCCATCAGTGGAGGCGGGATCTACGAGCAGTACTTC
>TRBJ1-2|TRBV7-2|TRBD1|.
CASSVRDRGNYGYTF
TGTGCCAGCAGCGTCCGGGACAGGGGCAACTATGGCTACACCTTC
>TRBJ2-4|TRBV7-2|TRBD1|few
CASSTDRDETAKNIQYF
TGTGCCAGCAGCACGGACAGGGATGAGACAGCCAAAAACATTCAGTACTTC
>TRBJ1-1|TRBV2|TRBD1|.
CASGGQVTTEAFF
TGTGCCAGCGGAGGACAGGTCACCACTGAAGCTTTCTTT
>TRBJ1-1|TRBV5-1|TRBD1|few
CASSLAGTGGVEWAFF
TGCGCCAGCAGCTTGGCCGGGACAGGGGGCGTGGAGTGGGCTTTCTTT
>TRBJ2-2|TRBV2|TRBD2|few
CASSVKSGGFTGELFF
TGTGCCAGCAGTGTCAAGAGCGGGGGGTTCACCGGGGAGCTGTTTTTT
>TRBJ2-5|TRBV15|.|.
CATSRGGDGTQYF
TGTGCCACCAGCAGAGGGGGGGATGGGACCCAGTACTTC
>TRBJ2-5|TRBV7-3|TRBD1|.
CASSWDREETQYF
TGTGCCAGCAGCTGGGACAGAGAAGAGACCCAGTACTTC
>TRBJ2-3|TRBV11-2|.|.
CASSLDRGDTQYF
TGTGCCAGCAGCTTAGATCGGGGAGATACGCAGTATTTT
>TRBJ2-5|TRBV7-9|.|.
CASSLGTGKETQYF
TGTGCCAGCAGCTTAGGAACAGGGAAAGAGACCCAGTACTTC
>TRBJ1-1|TRBV7-9|.|few
CASSPSSVREAFF
TGTGCCAGCAGCCCGTCGAGCGTGCGAGAAGCTTTCTTT
>TRBJ2-5|TRBV29-1|TRBD2|few
CSVSGGGGQETQYF
TGCAGCGTTTCGGGGGGCGGGGGGCAAGAGACCCAGTACTTC
>TRBJ2-3|TRBV28|.|.
CASSLPGGTDTQYF
TGTGCCAGCAGTTTACCGGGGGGCACAGATACGCAGTATTTT
>TRBJ2-7|TRBV6-5|.|.
CASRLAAGTSYEQYF
TGTGCCAGCAGACTCGCGGCGGGGACTTCCTACGAGCAGTACTTC
>TRBJ2-5|TRBV9|.|few
CASTPLPGAAGTQYF
TGTGCCAGCACCCCCCTTCCAGGGGCCGCCGGGACCCAGTACTTC
>TRBJ2-1|TRBV7-3|TRBD2|.
CASSPHPRLAGSGNEQFF
TGTGCCAGCAGCCCCCACCCAAGACTAGCGGGAAGCGGCAATGAGCAGTTCTTC
>TRBJ1-4|TRBV29-1|.|.
CSVAGNEKLFF
TGCAGCGTTGCGGGTAATGAAAAACTGTTTTTT
>TRBJ2-3|TRBV4-3|.|.
CASSLGPTDTQYF
TGCGCCAGCAGCCTGGGCCCCACAGATACGCAGTATTTT
>TRBJ1-5|TRBV27|.|few
CASSFSRSNQPQHF
TGTGCCAGCAGTTTTTCGCGGAGCAATCAGCCCCAGCATTTT
>TRBJ1-2|TRBV28|.|.
CASSSRQALGYTF
TGTGCCAGCAGTTCCAGGCAGGCCCTCGGCTACACCTTC
>TRBJ1-6|TRBV7-2|TRBD1|few
CASSRQGDYNSPLHF
TGTGCCAGCAGCCGACAGGGAGACTATAATTCACCCCTCCACTTT
>TRBJ2-7|TRBV30|TRBD2|few
CAWSSGSGRYEQYF
TGTGCCTGGAGTAGCGGTAGCGGGAGATACGAGCAGTACTTC
>TRBJ2-7|TRBV20-1|.|.
CSARTDEQYF
TGCAGTGCTAGAACGGACGAGCAGTACTTC
>TRBJ1-2|TRBV29-1|.|.
CSVGMEAYGYTF
TGCAGCGTTGGGATGGAGGCCTATGGCTACACCTTC
>TRBJ2-1|TRBV4-3|TRBD2|.
CASSQGSLAGDNEQFF
TGCGCCAGCAGCCAAGGGTCACTAGCGGGGGACAATGAGCAGTTCTTC
>TRBJ2-7|TRBV15|.|.
CATSADRRSEQYF
TGTGCCACCAGCGCCGACAGGAGGAGCGAGCAGTACTTC
>TRBJ2-7|TRBV7-9|.|few
CASSLGAVSYEQYF
TGTGCCAGCAGCTTAGGAGCGGTTTCCTACGAGCAGTACTTC
>TRBJ2-4|TRBV5-6|.|.
CASSFGHLAKNIQYF
TGTGCCAGCAGCTTCGGACATCTAGCCAAAAACATTCAGTACTTC
>TRBJ2-2|TRBV5-1|.|few
CASSLPMRNTGELFF
TGCGCCAGCAGCCTCCCCATGCGGAACACCGGGGAGCTGTTTTTT
>TRBJ2-4|TRBV30|TRBD2|few
CAWSRLAGDVDKNIQYF
TGTGCCTGGAGTCGGTTAGCGGGAGACGTGGACAAAAACATTCAGTACTTC
>TRBJ1-1|TRBV28|.|.
CASSLVQNTEAFF
TGTGCCAGCAGTTTAGTACAGAACACTGAAGCTTTCTTT
>TRBJ2-3|TRBV18|TRBD2|.
CASSPSQAGADTQYF
TGTGCCAGCTCACCTAGTCAAGCGGGGGCAGATACGCAGTATTTT
>TRBJ2-5|TRBV29-1|.|.
CSVSQEWGETQYF
TGCAGCGTTTCCCAGGAGTGGGGCGAGACCCAGTACTTC
>TRBJ1-2|TRBV5-1|.|.
CASSLAGGRNNYGYTF
TGCGCCAGCAGCTTGGCGGGGGGGCGGAATAACTATGGCTACACCTTC
>TRBJ2-2|TRBV11-2|.|few
CASSPPTGNTGELFF
TGTGCCAGCAGCCCGCCGACAGGGAACACCGGGGAGCTGTTTTTT
>TRBJ2-1|TRBV7-2|TRBD2|few
CASSPWTSGNEQFF
TGTGCCAGCAGCCCTTGGACTAGCGGCAATGAGCAGTTCTTC
>TRBJ2-7|TRBV7-2|TRBD2|.
CASSLRGGLAGSYEQYF
TGTGCCAGCAGTCTTAGGGGAGGACTAGCGGGATCCTACGAGCAGTACTTC
>TRBJ1-5|TRBV2|TRBD1|few
CASSETVGQNQPQHF
TGTGCCAGCAGTGAAACCGTGGGACAGAATCAGCCCCAGCATTTT
>TRBJ1-2|TRBV30|TRBD1|.
CAWSSTGVGYTF
TGTGCCTGGAGTTCGACAGGGGTCGGCTACACCTTC
>TRBJ2-2|TRBV5-4|TRBD1|.
CASSRRGPTGGTGELFF
TGTGCCAGCAGCCGCAGGGGCCCTACAGGGGGCACCGGGGAGCTGTTTTTT
>TRBJ2-7|TRBV30|.|few
CAWKGELYEQYF
TGTGCCTGGAAGGGAGAACTCTACGAGCAGTACTTC
>TRBJ1-1|TRBV18|.|few
CASSPTDTEAFF
TGTGCCAGCTCACCTACAGACACTGAAGCTTTCTTT
>TRBJ2-2|TRBV5-1|.|few
CASSSGAGELFF
TGCGCCAGCAGCTCAGGGGCCGGGGAGCTGTTTTTT
>TRBJ1-2|TRBV18|.|.
CASSPPGPTVLYGYTF
TGTGCCAGCTCACCACCGGGGCCCACCGTCCTCTATGGCTACACCTTC
>TRBJ2-1|TRBV28|TRBD2|.
CASSFRYSGVAYNEQFF
TGTGCCAGCAGTTTCCGTTATAGCGGGGTGGCCTACAATGAGCAGTTCTTC
>TRBJ2-5|TRBV11-2|TRBD1|.
CASSLRFRQGARETQYF
TGTGCCAGCAGCTTAAGGTTTCGGCAGGGGGCACGAGAGACCCAGTACTTC
>TRBJ1-5|TRBV11-1|.|few
CASSLSGGNQPQHF
TGTGCCAGCAGTTTGTCCGGGGGGAATCAGCCCCAGCATTTT
>TRBJ2-1|TRBV6-5|.|few
CASSYSSPKHNEQFF
TGTGCCAGCAGTTACTCGTCCCCCAAGCACAATGAGCAGTTCTTC
>TRBJ1-5|TRBV5-4|.|.
CASSREGQSIGPQHF
TGTGCCAGCAGCCGAGAAGGACAGTCGATTGGACCCCAGCATTTT
>TRBJ2-1|TRBV20-1|TRBD2|few
CSAIGAGEQFF
TGCAGTGCTATAGGAGCGGGAGAGCAGTTCTTC
>TRBJ2-1|TRBV27|.|few
CASSSSGNEQFF
.
>TRBJ1-5|TRBV16|.|.
CASSQGQGGQPQHF
TGTGCCAGCAGCCAAGGCCAGGGTGGGCAGCCCCAGCATTTT
>TRBJ1-1|TRBV4-3|TRBD1|few
CASSQDGTGQSEAFF
TGCGCCAGCAGCCAAGACGGGACAGGTCAATCTGAAGCTTTCTTT
>TRBJ2-2|TRBV7-9|.|.
CASSLGENGELFF
TGTGCCAGCAGCTTAGGGGAGAACGGGGAGCTGTTTTTT
>TRBJ2-1|TRBV2|.|.
CASSPSDNEQFF
TGTGCCAGCAGTCCTAGCGACAATGAGCAGTTCTTC
>TRBJ2-1|TRBV29-1|TRBD1|.
CSVGRQGSINEQFF
TGCAGCGTTGGCCGACAGGGGTCCATCAATGAGCAGTTCTTC